This entry concerns a single T cell receptor beta chain. Antigen: not known. The data were taken from a study of shared clonotypes between healthy human individuals. V gave up 5 bases and J gave up 5 bases, with 9 bases separating them. CDR3 length equals 12 residues. Germline V gene lookup returns CDR1 SEHNR and CDR2 FQNEAQ (reference sequence). Regarding the study as a whole: Tissues were not sampled, only blood, and their repertoires likely differ. Investigators expected sequencing depth to affect clonotype sharing among donors. Across subsets, estimated richness was generally greater for naive than for memory populations.

Repertoires were generated with immunoSEQ multiplex PCR, while TCRdb's copy carries only in-frame clones and drops some. The sample consists of 2.3 million or so clones, just over 90% of them appearing once. The V and J genes are TRBV7-9 and TRBJ2-5, with D unclear. Sequencing input: naive CD4+ T cells from PBMCs. Indicated subset: CD45RA+ positively selected. The source is a man aged 18 to 35 in good health. Some clones in this sample may be carry-over from other donors' samples. The CDR3 nucleotides are TGTGCCAGCAGCCCCTTGAGGGAGACCCAGTACTTC. Translated, it gives CASSPLRETQYF.